This passage covers 19 T cell receptor beta chains from one sample sequenced in a study of T cell responses to AZD1222 COVID-19 vaccine. Clones were read by immunoSEQ multiplex PCR, and TCRdb kept only the in-frame ones, dropping some. The data hold tens of thousands of clones, with approximately 90% observed a single time. The sample here was peripheral blood, taken 28 days after the second AZD1222 dose. The receptors shown here come from an adult who received the AZD1222 COVID-19 vaccine.

The chain recombines TRBV6-2 or TRBV6-3 with TRBJ1-5; TRBD1 might be the D (6 bases). The CDR3 runs 17 residues. Germline-derived CDR1 and CDR2 are MNHEY and SVGEGT. V shed 0 bases and J shed 4 bases, with 16 bases lying between them. This CDR3 reads CASSYSGAGAPNQPQHF. CDR3 nucleotides: TGTGCCAGCAGTTACTCAGGGGCAGGGGCTCCGAATCAGCCCCAGCATTTT.

The CDR3 DNA reads TGTGCCAGCAGCTTGGGACAGGGAAGCTCTGGGGCCAACGTCCTGACTTTC. Amino acid sequence: CASSLGQGSSGANVLTF. The V gene is TRBV7-2, the J gene TRBJ2-6; 9 positions agree with TRBD1. This CDR3 is built from 17 residues. Germline CDR1 SGHTA, CDR2 FQGNSA. Trimming at V came to 3 bases and at J to 0 bases, leaving 3 bases not matched to a gene.

The rearrangement uses TRBV5-1 and TRBJ2-2; maybe TRBD1 (5 bases). The CDR3 has 13 amino acids. Germline CDR1 SGHRS, CDR2 YFSETQ. Trimming shortened V by 4 bases and J by 5 bases, and 9 bases separated the two germline ends. The CDR3 loop is CASSPTDTGELFF. The CDR3, as DNA: TGCGCCAGCAGCCCGACAGATACCGGGGAGCTGTTTTTT.

This clone has a handful of counts. J is TRBJ2-1 and V is TRBV7-2, with TRBD2 matching 13 bases. The ends lost 6 bases at V and 8 bases at J; junction bases unmatched: 7. Looked up from germline, CDR1 is SGHTA and CDR2 is FQGNSA. This CDR3 spans 15 amino acids. CDR3 amino acids: CASSPGLAGRDEQFF. CDR3 in DNA: TGTGCCAGCAGTCCGGGACTAGCGGGACGGGATGAGCAGTTCTTC.

V usage is TRBV5-1 and J usage is TRBJ1-3; D may be TRBD1 (5 bases). In germline, CDR1 is SGHRS, CDR2 YFSETQ. Between the trimmed V and J ends, which lost 2 bases and 4 bases, there was a span of 13 bases. This CDR3 has 15 residues. DNA of the CDR3: TGCGCCAGCAGCTTCCTTGGGCAGGGAGGAAACACCATATATTTT. Its translation: CASSFLGQGGNTIYF.

The rearrangement uses TRBV6-5 and TRBJ2-1; D is perhaps TRBD2 (5 bases). This CDR3 is built from 12 residues. Between the trimmed V and J ends, which lost 3 bases and 6 bases, there was a span of 6 bases. Germline-derived CDR1 and CDR2 are MNHEY and SVGAGI. CDR3 nucleotide sequence: TGTGCCAGCAGTTATAGCGTCAATGAGCAGTTCTTC. This sequence encodes CASSYSVNEQFF.

This rearrangement joins TRBV11-2 to TRBJ2-7, with D perhaps TRBD1 (5 bases). The CDR3 extends over 15 amino acids. Trimming shortened V by 2 bases and J by 3 bases, and 14 bases separated the two germline ends. Germline CDR1 reads SGHAT; CDR2 reads FQNNGV. The DNA for the CDR3 is TGTGCCAGCAGCTTAAGCAGCCAGGGAAACTACGAGCAGTACTTC. This encodes CASSLSSQGNYEQYF.

The V and J genes are TRBV2 and TRBJ1-6, with unresolved D. CDR3 length equals 14 residues. With 7 bases removed from V and 5 bases from J, the gap between germline ends came to 12 bases. Germline-derived CDR1 and CDR2 are SNHLY and FYNNEI. CDR3 nucleotides: TGTGCCAGCAAAAGGGAACGGAATAATTCACCCCTCCACTTT. Translation: CASKRERNNSPLHF.

The rearrangement joins TRBV7-8 to TRBJ1-3; TRBD1 might be the D (6 bases). This CDR3 has 16 residues. With 5 bases removed from V and 0 bases from J, the gap between germline ends came to 14 bases. From germline, CDR1 is SGHVS and CDR2 FQNEAQ. This CDR3 reads CASSPTPGASGNTIYF. DNA of the CDR3: TGTGCCAGCAGCCCCACCCCAGGGGCCTCTGGAAACACCATATATTTT.

The J gene is TRBJ1-1, the V gene TRBV7-2; TRBD1 aligns across 8 bases. Per germline, CDR1 SGHTA and CDR2 FQGNSA. The CDR3 consists of 15 residues. The V segment lost 3 bases and the J segment 5 bases; nucleotides outside the gene matches: 8. The CDR3 loop reads CASSFNRGTKTEAFF. In DNA, the CDR3 is TGTGCCAGCAGCTTTAACAGGGGGACTAAAACTGAAGCTTTCTTT. The variable domain in full, with the rest retrieved from reference TRBV7-2 and TRBJ1-1, is GAGVSQSPSNKVTEKGKDVELRCDPISGHTALYWYRQSLGQGLEFLIYFQGNSAPDKSGLPSDRFSAERTGGSVSTLTIQRTQQEDSAVYLCASSFNRGTKTEAFFGQGTRLTVV.

The chain couples TRBV28 to TRBJ2-6; no reliable D call. From germline, CDR1 is MDHEN and CDR2 SYDVKM. The V end lost 1 base, the J end lost 0 bases, and 10 bases lay between the germline ends. This CDR3 is 17 amino acids long. In DNA form, the CDR3 reads TGTGCCAGCAGTTTATTGAGACCCCCCTCTGGGGCCAACGTCCTGACTTTC. Its translation: CASSLLRPPSGANVLTF.

The chain combines TRBV6-2 or TRBV6-3 with TRBJ1-5, with no clear D. The germline V gene encodes CDR1 MNHEY and CDR2 SVGEGT. V was clipped by 0 bases and J by 7 bases, with 10 bases between them. The CDR3 loop spans 14 amino acids. The CDR3 DNA reads as TGTGCCAGCAGTTACTCCGGGTCAGAGCAGCCCCAGCATTTT. Its translation: CASSYSGSEQPQHF.

V is TRBV10-3 and J is TRBJ1-2, with D uncertain. V was trimmed by 7 bases and J by 8 bases, leaving 11 bases between them. The length of the CDR3 is 11 residues. From germline, CDR1 is ENHRY and CDR2 SYGVKD. CDR3 protein: CAINPGEGYTF. The CDR3 nucleotides read TGTGCCATCAACCCAGGCGAGGGCTACACCTTC.

The chain employs TRBV5-1 and TRBJ2-3; 8 nucleotides line up with TRBD1. Germline CDR1 SGHRS, CDR2 YFSETQ. CDR3 length: 16 residues. The trim removed 1 base at V and 1 base at J, leaving 5 bases unmatched. DNA of the CDR3: TGCGCCAGCAGCTTGTGGCAGGGGGCGCGCACAGATACGCAGTATTTT. It codes for CASSLWQGARTDTQYF.

The chain carries TRBV6-5 and TRBJ1-1, with TRBD1 identical over 10 bases. The CDR3 has 14 amino acids. The germline gives CDR1 MNHEY, CDR2 SVGAGI. With V trimmed by 7 bases and J by 5 bases, 7 bases remained unmatched. The CDR3 loop reads CASTKTGGETEAFF. In DNA form, the CDR3 reads TGTGCCAGCACAAAGACAGGGGGCGAAACTGAAGCTTTCTTT.

This clone was picked up one time. The gene calls are TRBV7-9 and TRBJ1-2, with a weak D call TRBD1 (5 bases). Germline lookup yields CDR1 SEHNR and CDR2 FQNEAQ (reference sequence). The ends were cut back, 5 bases at V and 0 bases at J, with 13 bases in the middle. The CDR3 totals 15 residues. CDR3 in DNA: TGTGCCAGCAGCGGAGGGACCGAAACTAACTATGGCTACACCTTC. Its protein is CASSGGTETNYGYTF. The full variable domain, its missing parts supplied by reference TRBV7-9 and TRBJ1-2, is DTGVSQNPRHKITKRGQNVTFRCDPISEHNRLYWYRQTLGQGPEFLTYFQNEAQLEKSRLLSDRFSAERPKGSFSTLEIQRTEQGDSAMYLCASSGGTETNYGYTFGSGTRLTVV.

This clone was found a few times. The chain is built from TRBV28 and TRBJ2-5; possible D gene TRBD2, 7 bases. This CDR3 has 15 amino acids. Deletions cut 4 bases from V and 2 bases from J, with 14 bases between. Germline V CDR1 and CDR2: MDHEN, SYDVKM. DNA of the CDR3: TGTGCCAGCAGTTACCCAAGGGGGGGGCAAGAGACCCAGTACTTC. Its protein product is CASSYPRGGQETQYF. Full variable domain (rest looked up from reference TRBV28 and TRBJ2-5): DVKVTQSSRYLVKRTGEKVFLECVQDMDHENMFWYRQDPGLGLRLIYFSYDVKMKEKGDIPEGYSVSREKKERFSLILESASTNQTSMYLCASSYPRGGQETQYFGPGTRLLVL.

This chain links TRBV7-2 with TRBJ1-2; tentative D call: TRBD1 (6 bases). Germline V gene data show CDR1 as SGHTA and CDR2 as FQGNSA. The CDR3 extends over 16 amino acids. Trimming took off 5 bases at V and 2 bases at J, with 18 bases between the two ends. This CDR3 is CASSESGSGANYGYTF. The DNA for the CDR3 is TGTGCCAGCAGCGAATCGGGGTCGGGGGCCAACTATGGCTACACCTTC.

J is TRBJ1-2 and V is TRBV18, with 7 bases matching TRBD1. CDR3 length equals 14 residues. The trim removed 3 bases at V and 3 bases at J, leaving 4 bases unmatched. Germline CDR1 and CDR2: KGHSH and LQKENI. DNA for the CDR3: TGTGCCAGCTCACCGGAAACAGGGGACTATGGCTACACCTTC. Protein sequence: CASSPETGDYGYTF.